This T cell receptor beta chain was observed in a study of cytomegalovirus exposure and HLA in healthy donors. General study points: According to reports, the classifier identified cytomegalovirus status with high specificity and sensitivity.

Per germline, CDR1 SGHTA and CDR2 FQGNSA. The CDR3 is 16 amino acids. The V gene end was trimmed by 0 bases and the J gene end by 1 base; junction bases not matched to a gene: 3. An approximately 130-subject validation cohort, separate from the approximately 610-subject first cohort, supplied the donors. As regards this clone: What it binds is not known.

Generated by immunoSEQ multiplex PCR, the TCRdb table keeps only in-frame clones and is missing some. This table has about 65,000 clones, about 91% appearing once. This TCR was sampled from a woman aged 18-29 years in good health and CMV-seronegative. J is TRBJ1-1 and V is TRBV7-2, with TRBD1 identical over 9 bases. The source material was PBMCs. The CDR3 region is CASSLAGTGRNTEAFF. CDR3 in DNA: TGTGCCAGCAGCTTAGCCGGGACAGGGCGGAACACTGAAGCTTTCTTT.